Given below is one T cell receptor beta chain in context. The antigen is undetermined. Isolated RNA was reverse transcribed into cDNA used as the sequencing template. Here immunoSEQ multiplex PCR was the method, and the copy in TCRdb shows in-frame clones only, minus some. The sample includes 200,000 to 250,000 clones, more than 30% of them seen just once. The sample originates from a study of CD8+ T cells in alopecia areata. Study-level information: Patients received oral tofacitinib, 5 to 10 mg twice daily, for moderate-to-severe alopecia areata. Study findings and constraints: The study found tofacitinib significantly decreased scalp clonality and expanded CD8+ clones among the top 100. Just one nonresponder means the tie between baseline CD8+ expansion and response stays uncertain.

The treatment: oral pan-JAK inhibitor, 5-10 mg twice daily. Alopecia areata patients provided lesional scalp punch biopsies and peripheral blood, both collected for the study. This CDR3 is built from 15 residues. Trimming left V 3 bases short and J 2 bases short, with 13 bases between. CDR1 and CDR2 from the germline V gene are SGHNT and YYREEE (reference sequence). Sequences were derived from CD4+ T cells sorted from blood, sampled at approximately week 30, from a patient treated with tofacitinib. This TCR was recovered from a human donor with alopecia areata. The chain has TRBV5-4 and TRBJ2-3, with D tentatively TRBD1 or TRBD2 (5 bases each). The CDR3 sequence is CASSSGQGPTDTQYF. In DNA, the CDR3 is TGTGCCAGCAGCTCGGGGCAGGGACCCACAGATACGCAGTATTTT.